The T cell receptor beta chain described here comes from a study of T cell responses to AZD1222 COVID-19 vaccine. J was trimmed by 5 bases and V by 1 base; bases with no gene match: 11. CDR3 length: 18 amino acids. Germline V gene data show CDR1 as SGHAT and CDR2 as FQNNGV. The method was immunoSEQ multiplex PCR; TCRdb's version includes in-frame clones alone and lacks a portion of them. The sample shows around 60,000 clones, around 90% of them seen only once. The rearrangement joins TRBV11-2 to TRBJ2-3, with TRBD2 matching 11 bases. This TCR was sampled from an adult in good health. Sequenced material: peripheral blood, taken on day 0 of AZD1222 vaccination. This chain's CDR3 is CASSLGPSGGPSGDTQYF. CDR3 sequence (DNA): TGTGCCAGCAGCTTAGGACCTAGCGGGGGGCCCTCCGGAGATACGCAGTATTTT.